This T cell receptor beta chain was profiled in a study of blood T cell repertoires in COVID-19. Overall study context: PBMCs, B-cell-depleted T cells, or T cells provided the cDNA or gDNA that made up the material.

Researchers sorted participants into cohorts using their self-reported clinical history. As handled by the study authors: Estimation of nucleated cell counts relied on the amplification of reference gene primers. Assay: immunoSEQ multiplex PCR; the TCRdb copy retains only in-frame clones and omits some. V and J calls and clone size come straight from that table; D and trimming were deduced from the DNA. The sample has about 230,000 clones, approximately 89% seen once. The germline gives CDR1 LNHDA, CDR2 SQIVND (reference sequence). V was shortened by 1 base and J by 3 bases, with 10 bases between the two germline ends. The CDR3 has 15 amino acids.

This chain joins TRBV19 and TRBJ1-5; unclear D gene. The specimen was PBMCs or T cells enriched from blood (not recorded which). The TCR sequence derives from a woman aged 25 to 39 with acute COVID-19. CDR3 sequence reads: CASSIVVESNQPQHF. CDR3 in DNA: TGTGCCAGTAGTATAGTAGTGGAGTCCAATCAGCCCCAGCATTTT.